A single sample is the source of the 20 T cell receptor beta chains below, sequenced in a study of neoadjuvant anti-PD-1 for oral cavity cancer. Some clones are missing from TCRdb's copy, which holds only in-frame ones; the method was immunoSEQ multiplex PCR. The data hold over 10,000 clones, with about 60% observed a single time. Here the sequenced sample was PBMCs, taken before nivolumab (anti-PD-1) treatment. The receptors were sampled from a person between 40 and 85 years old with oral cavity squamous cell carcinoma.

In nucleotides, the CDR3 is TGTGCCAGCAGTGAACCCAGAGGAGCCACCGGGGAGCTGTTTTTT. It encodes CASSEPRGATGELFF. The V gene is TRBV2, the J gene TRBJ2-2; D is unresolved. V was pared by 2 bases and J by 4 bases, with 11 bases between. CDR3 length equals 15 residues. The germline CDR1 and CDR2 sequences are SNHLY and FYNNEI.

This chain connects TRBV5-6 to TRBJ1-6; the D is unclear. Germline lookup yields CDR1 SGHDT and CDR2 YYEEEE. V was shortened by 4 bases and J by 7 bases, with 12 bases between the two germline ends. The CDR3 is 14 amino acids. CDR3 sequence: CASSQPLGNSPLHF. The CDR3 DNA reads TGTGCCAGCAGCCAGCCCCTCGGGAATTCACCCCTCCACTTT.

This clone showed up just a few times. The genes are TRBV10-1 and TRBJ2-7; D is ambiguous. V was cut by 3 bases and J by 0 bases, with 6 bases left in between. This CDR3 is built from 13 residues. Germline-derived CDR1 and CDR2 are WNHNN and SYGVQD (reference sequence). The CDR3 protein is CASSEDPSYEQYF. Here the CDR3 DNA reads TGCGCCAGCAGTGAAGATCCCTCCTACGAGCAGTACTTC.

In DNA, the CDR3 is TGCAGCGTTGGCAGGAACACTGAAGCTTTCTTT. Its protein is CSVGRNTEAFF. The gene calls are TRBV29-1 and TRBJ1-1, with D uncertain. V dropped 4 bases and J dropped 1 base, with 4 bases sitting between them. Germline V gives CDR1 SQVTM, CDR2 ANQGSEA. This CDR3 region has 11 residues.

The chain combines TRBV30 with TRBJ1-4, with 7 nucleotides matching TRBD1. The CDR3 is made up of 15 amino acids. Looked up from germline, CDR1 is GTSNPN and CDR2 is SVGIG (reference sequence). V lost 4 bases, J lost 7 bases, and 12 bases stayed unmatched. The CDR3 is CAWNLVKGAREKLFF. In DNA, the CDR3 is TGTGCCTGGAATCTTGTAAAGGGGGCGCGTGAAAAACTGTTTTTT.

CDR3 sequence: CASSTTGGEGYTF. For the CDR3, the DNA is TGCGCCAGCAGCACAACAGGGGGTGAGGGCTACACCTTC. The J gene is TRBJ1-2, the V gene TRBV5-1, with 8 positions matching TRBD1. Germline V gene data show CDR1 as SGHRS and CDR2 as YFSETQ. V lost 4 bases, J lost 8 bases, and 7 bases stayed unmatched. The CDR3 is 13 residues long. Complete variable domain (other parts from reference TRBV5-1 and TRBJ1-2): KAGVTQTPRYLIKTRGQQVTLSCSPISGHRSVSWYQQTPGQGLQFLFEYFSETQRNKGNFPGRFSGRQFSNSRSEMNVSTLELGDSALYLCASSTTGGEGYTFGSGTRLTVV.

V and J are TRBV19 and TRBJ2-1, with 8 bases aligning to TRBD2. Germline values: CDR1 LNHDA, CDR2 SQIVND (reference sequence). The CDR3 covers 17 residues. With 3 bases clipped from V and 4 bases from J, the junction kept 11 bases outside the gene matches. CDR3 DNA: TGTGCCAGTAGTATGATTAGGGGCGCGGGGGGATACAATGAGCAGTTCTTC. This sequence encodes CASSMIRGAGGYNEQFF.

This clone showed up just a few times. The J gene is TRBJ2-2, the V gene TRBV15; 9 nucleotides line up with TRBD2. The CDR3 extends over 16 amino acids. Trimming cost V 1 base and J 1 base; bases outside gene matches: 1. CDR1 is LNHNV, CDR2 YYDKDF, per germline (reference sequence). CDR3 in DNA: TGTGCCACCAGCAGAGTACTAGCGGGGAACACCGGGGAGCTGTTTTTT. It specifies CATSRVLAGNTGELFF.

V usage is TRBV28 and J usage is TRBJ1-3; D perhaps matches TRBD1 (6 bases). Germline CDR1 is MDHEN and CDR2 is SYDVKM. The CDR3 length is 16 residues. The V gene lost 4 bases and the J gene lost 2 bases, with 15 bases spanning the gap. The CDR3 loop is CASSSLLGQTGNTIYF. The CDR3 DNA sequence: TGTGCCAGCAGTTCCCTCCTAGGACAGACTGGAAACACCATATATTTT.

Details on this clone: At the DNA level, this CDR3 is encoded by other sequences in the same sample as well. The rearrangement joins TRBV5-4 to TRBJ2-3, with 8 bases lining up with TRBD2. J was trimmed by 2 bases and V by 4 bases; bases with no gene match: 12. CDR1 and CDR2 from the germline V gene are SGHNT and YYREEE (reference sequence). CDR3 length: 17 residues. CDR3 nucleotide sequence: TGTGCCAGCAGCCCCCGGGGCGCGGGAGGTATCACAGATACGCAGTATTTT. Amino acids: CASSPRGAGGITDTQYF.

The CDR3 loop is CATAFGNTEAFF. The CDR3 nucleotides read TGTGCCACCGCTTTCGGGAACACTGAAGCTTTCTTT. V gene TRBV6-1 combines with J gene TRBJ1-1; D gene unclear. Germline lookup yields CDR1 MNHNS and CDR2 SASEGT. The CDR3 spans 12 residues. V lost 10 bases and J 1 base, leaving 10 bases between the germline ends.

The chain links TRBV2 to TRBJ1-5; 7 positions agree with TRBD1. The CDR3 spans 14 residues. J was trimmed by 3 bases and V by 4 bases; bases with no gene match: 3. Germline V gives CDR1 SNHLY, CDR2 FYNNEI. CDR3 residues: CASSADRDNQPQHF. CDR3 nucleotide sequence: TGTGCCAGCAGTGCAGACAGGGACAATCAGCCCCAGCATTTT.

This chain links TRBV25-1 with TRBJ2-3; 7 bases are a match to TRBD1. Trimming removed 1 base from V and 4 bases from J; junction bases left unmatched: 11. CDR1 MGHDK and CDR2 SYGVNS come from the germline V gene. The CDR3 length is 17 residues. CDR3 protein: CASSEFPTGRMADTQYF. In DNA form, the CDR3 reads TGTGCCAGCAGTGAATTCCCGACAGGGCGGATGGCAGATACGCAGTATTTT. Supplemented by reference TRBV25-1 and TRBJ2-3, the full variable domain reads EADIYQTPRYLVIGTGKKITLECSQTMGHDKMYWYQQDPGMELHLIHYSYGVNSTEKGDLSSESTVSRIRTEHFPLTLESARPSHTSQYLCASSEFPTGRMADTQYFGPGTRLTVL.

This clone was detected once. The DNA of the CDR3 is TGTGCCAGCAGCCAAGATTTCCCGGTCGATAGCAGAGACAATGAGCAGTTCTTC. This translates into CASSQDFPVDSRDNEQFF. The chain combines TRBV14 with TRBJ2-1; D is uncertain. Germline V gives CDR1 SGHDN, CDR2 FVKESK. V lost 0 bases to trimming and J lost 5 bases, with 20 bases between them. The CDR3 covers 18 residues.

This chain uses TRBV9 with TRBJ1-4, with 9 bases fitting TRBD1. CDR1 is SGDLS, CDR2 YYNGEE, per germline. The V gene end was trimmed by 4 bases and the J gene end by 7 bases; junction bases not matched to a gene: 8. The CDR3 totals 15 residues. DNA of the CDR3: TGTGCCAGCAGCCGGACAGGGGCGGAGGGTGAAAAACTGTTTTTT. Its translation: CASSRTGAEGEKLFF.

The CDR3 loop reads CASSWAGGRNEQFF. In DNA form, the CDR3 reads TGTGCCAGCAGCTGGGCGGGAGGAAGGAATGAGCAGTTCTTC. The V call is TRBV7-3, the J call TRBJ2-1; 8 positions match TRBD2. Losses at the gene ends were 4 bases for V and 7 bases for J; bases not matched to a gene: 6. From germline, CDR1 is SGHTA and CDR2 FQGTGA. This CDR3 has 14 amino acids.

V gene TRBV5-4 combines with J gene TRBJ2-7; D not certain. Germline CDR1 and CDR2: SGHNT and YYREEE (reference sequence). CDR3 length equals 14 residues. Trimming left V 0 bases short and J 5 bases short, with 12 bases between. CDR3 DNA sequence: TGTGCCAGCAGCTTGGCGGCTCGCACCCACGAGCAGTACTTC. Translated: CASSLAARTHEQYF.

The chain has TRBV27 and TRBJ2-7; 8 nucleotides line up with TRBD1. V trimming: 8 bases; J trimming: 0 bases; junction bases outside the gene matches: 3. The length of the CDR3 is 13 residues. In germline, CDR1 is MNHEY, CDR2 SMNVEV (reference sequence). CDR3 bases: TGTGCCAGCTGGGACAGGATCTCCTACGAGCAGTACTTC. Amino acid sequence: CASWDRISYEQYF.

This clone was observed once. This sequence joins TRBV5-1 and TRBJ2-6; 7 nucleotides match TRBD1. Germline V gives CDR1 SGHRS, CDR2 YFSETQ. The CDR3 spans 16 residues. V shed 7 bases, J shed 1 base, and the junction held 8 bases outside the gene matches. In DNA form, the CDR3 reads TGCGCCAGCCGCGCCCAGGGACAGTCTGGGGCCAACGTCCTGACTTTC. Amino acids: CASRAQGQSGANVLTF.

This clone appeared a few times. The genes are TRBV11-2 and TRBJ1-6, with 7 bases fitting TRBD1. The CDR3 is 14 amino acids. After removal of 4 bases from V and 10 bases from J, the junction contained 7 bases not matched to a gene. Looked up from germline, CDR1 is SGHAT and CDR2 is FQNNGV. CDR3 sequence (DNA): TGTGCCAGCAGCTCCCACAGGGGAGGGTCACCCCTCCACTTT. Amino acids: CASSSHRGGSPLHF.